Reported below is one T cell receptor (beta chain). The sample is drawn from a study of shared T cell receptors in the human thymus. The CDR3 has 14 residues. V lost 2 bases and J lost 3; bases outside the gene matches: 3. Germline V gives CDR1 LNHNV, CDR2 YYDKDF (reference sequence). Assay used: immunoSEQ multiplex PCR; TCRdb lists only in-frame clones, some missing. There are 450,000 to 650,000 clones in the sample; around three quarters occur only once, and around 0.013% lies in the top ten. This same sample was also part of a study on human thymus T cells. In that study: The thymus was resected at corrective cardiac surgery. Related work showed strongly overlapping thymic repertoires across unrelated individuals.

The source material was thymocytes. The chain uses TRBV15 and TRBJ2-5, with 7 nucleotides matching TRBD2. The clonotype comes from a boy less than two years old with a congenital heart defect. CDR3 sequence: CATSRSAGEETQYF. CDR3 coding DNA: TGTGCCACCAGCAGATCCGCGGGAGAAGAGACCCAGTACTTC.